This T cell receptor (beta chain) was documented in a study of identical twins listed by TCRdb under 2016. About the investigation overall: To test whether fetal clonotypes persist, the study used deep sequencing on TCR alpha and beta repertoires from monozygotic twins, unrelated adults of various ages, and cord blood. To rule out contamination, replicate twin experiments were performed at different times with different library preparation protocols. Paper-wide results and their limitations: Compared with coincidental sharing between unrelated individuals, an excess of low generation-probability sequences was observed among out-of-frame TCR alpha sequences shared between twins. Invariant T cells such as MAIT and iNKT could partly confound zero-insertion analyses, although diverse VJ usage argued against such confounding for most clonotypes. The excess sharing between twins in beta out-of-frame sequences was weaker because fewer shared sequences reduced the signal-to-noise ratio. Fewer insertions were carried by abundant cord blood beta clonotypes, a similar but weaker trend appeared in young adult naive repertoires, and no such trend appeared in memory repertoires. In monozygotic twins, out-of-frame TCR alpha sharing was systematically underestimated by recombination models, although the models agreed with sharing between unrelated individuals. Because the same donors could not be followed over many years, conclusions were based on cross-sectional statistical analysis.

All donors were healthy Caucasians. V is clipped by 6 bases and J by 5 bases, and the sequence between their germline boundaries is 17 bases long. The cysteine opens and the phenylalanine closes a CDR3 of 15 amino acids. The read is trimmed to its CDR3 DNA, 45 bases read in frame from base 1. The germline V gene specifies SNHLY as CDR1 and FYNNEI as CDR2. Library prep was done by 5' RACE. TCRdb shows the sequencer as Illumina HiSeq 2000. Template switching introduced a universal primer binding site; the final cDNA contained a unique molecular identifier, enabling accurate counting of TCR cDNA molecules. Specific primers in the conserved constant-segment region were used to synthesize first-strand cDNA for TCR alpha and beta chains. To control for contamination, each cDNA library was double barcoded with a SMART-Mk sample barcode plus Illumina barcodes. TruSeq adapter sequences and Illumina sample barcodes were added in two successive PCR steps. The TCR alpha and beta cDNA libraries were sequenced on the Illumina HiSeq platform using custom primers. The paper's processing steps were these. MiGEC processed the raw reads to extract unique molecular identifiers, while MiXCR was used to determine the CDR3 positions. Recombination models were inferred per individual with the repgenHMM and IGoR tools using an EM algorithm. The analysis of shared clonotypes was done with the tcR package in R, with sharing normalized by the product of cloneset sizes. To study raw recombination without the effects of thymic and clonal selection, out-of-frame nonproductive sequences were analyzed. TCRdb trimmed the raw reads at Q25, called clones with MiXCR and kept productive beta chains. Each record represents a unique CDR3 protein, reported with the most common genes and DNA among its rows. TCRdb's processing, not the authors' own work, is the source of the V and J calls. The sample table contains 1.5 million to 2 million distinct CDR3 sequences; only one count was recorded for about 32% of them. More than 0.25% of the sample comes from the top ten.

This clonotype was counted a few times. Its antigen remains unidentified. Within one base of it there is no much larger clone, and no base qualities were kept. The sequencing sample was made of cord blood. The TCR sequence derives from a newborn girl in good health. Recombination connected TRBV2 to TRBJ1-5, with the D gene too uncertain to name. The DNA sequence is TGTGCCAGCAGCCCAGACGGTTCAAGTTATCAGCCCCAGCATTTT. It translates as CASSPDGSSYQPQHF.